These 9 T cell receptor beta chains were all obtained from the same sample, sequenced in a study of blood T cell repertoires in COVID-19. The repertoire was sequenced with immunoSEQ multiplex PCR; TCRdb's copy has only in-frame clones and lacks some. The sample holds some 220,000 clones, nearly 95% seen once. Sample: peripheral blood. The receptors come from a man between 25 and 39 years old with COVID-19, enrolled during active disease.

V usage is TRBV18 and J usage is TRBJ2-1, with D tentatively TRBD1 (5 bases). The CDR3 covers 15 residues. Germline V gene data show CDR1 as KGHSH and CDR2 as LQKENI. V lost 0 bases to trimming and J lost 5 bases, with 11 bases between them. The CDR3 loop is CASSPPSQGNNEQFF. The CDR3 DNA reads TGTGCCAGCTCACCACCCTCTCAGGGAAACAATGAGCAGTTCTTC. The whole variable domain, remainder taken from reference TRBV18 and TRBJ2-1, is NAGVMQNPRHLVRRRGQEARLRCSPMKGHSHVYWYRQLPEEGLKFMVYLQKENIIDESGMPKERFSAEFPKEGPSILRIQQVVRGDSAAYFCASSPPSQGNNEQFFGPGTRLTVL.

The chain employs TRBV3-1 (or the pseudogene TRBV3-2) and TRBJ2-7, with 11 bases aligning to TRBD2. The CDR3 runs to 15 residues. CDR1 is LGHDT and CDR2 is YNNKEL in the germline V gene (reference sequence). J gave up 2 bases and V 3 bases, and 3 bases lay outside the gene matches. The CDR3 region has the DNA TGTGCCAGCAGCCACCCGACTAGCGGGACCTACGAGCAGTACTTC. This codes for CASSHPTSGTYEQYF.

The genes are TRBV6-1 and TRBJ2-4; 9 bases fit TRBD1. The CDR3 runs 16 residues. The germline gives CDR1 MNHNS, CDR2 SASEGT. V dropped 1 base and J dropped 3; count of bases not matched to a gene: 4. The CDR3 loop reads CASSEGDRVGKNIQYF. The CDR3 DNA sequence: TGTGCCAGCAGTGAAGGGGACAGGGTTGGCAAAAACATTCAGTACTTC.

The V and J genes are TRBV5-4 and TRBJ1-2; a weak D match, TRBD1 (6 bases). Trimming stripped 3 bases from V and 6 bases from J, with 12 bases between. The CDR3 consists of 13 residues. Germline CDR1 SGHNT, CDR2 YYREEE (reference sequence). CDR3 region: CASSSPGVNGYTF. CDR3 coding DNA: TGTGCCAGCAGCTCTCCAGGGGTGAATGGCTACACCTTC.

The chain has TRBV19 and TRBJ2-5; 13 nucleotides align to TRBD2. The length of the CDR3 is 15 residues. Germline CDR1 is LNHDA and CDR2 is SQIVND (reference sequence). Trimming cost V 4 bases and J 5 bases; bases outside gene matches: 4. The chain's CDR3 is CASSRGLAGLETQYF. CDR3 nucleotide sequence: TGTGCCAGTAGTAGGGGACTAGCGGGGTTGGAGACCCAGTACTTC.

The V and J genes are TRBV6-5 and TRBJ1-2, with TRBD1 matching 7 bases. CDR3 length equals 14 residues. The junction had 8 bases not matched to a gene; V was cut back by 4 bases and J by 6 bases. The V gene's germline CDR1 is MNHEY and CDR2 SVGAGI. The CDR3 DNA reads TGTGCCAGCAGTTTCGGGGTAACAGGGGATGGCTACACCTTC. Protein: CASSFGVTGDGYTF.

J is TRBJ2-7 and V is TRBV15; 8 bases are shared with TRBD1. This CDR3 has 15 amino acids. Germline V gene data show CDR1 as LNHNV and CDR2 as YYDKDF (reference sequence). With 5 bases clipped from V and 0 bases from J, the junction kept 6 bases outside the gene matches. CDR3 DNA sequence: TGTGCCACCAGCGCGGACAGGGCAAGCTCCTACGAGCAGTACTTC. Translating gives CATSADRASSYEQYF.

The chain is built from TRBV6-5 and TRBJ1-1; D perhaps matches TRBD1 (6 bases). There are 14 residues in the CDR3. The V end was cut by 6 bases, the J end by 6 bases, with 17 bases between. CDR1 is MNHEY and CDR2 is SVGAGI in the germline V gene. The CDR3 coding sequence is TGTGCCAGCAGACCGAACACAGGGCTAGCTGAAGCTTTCTTT. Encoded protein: CASRPNTGLAEAFF.

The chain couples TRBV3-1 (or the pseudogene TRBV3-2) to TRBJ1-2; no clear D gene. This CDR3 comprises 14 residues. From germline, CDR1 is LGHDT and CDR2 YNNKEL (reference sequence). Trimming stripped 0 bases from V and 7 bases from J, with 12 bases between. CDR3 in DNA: TGTGCCAGCAGCCAAGAAGAGGGTGGTAGTGGCTACACCTTC. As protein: CASSQEEGGSGYTF.